The 26 T cell receptor beta chains presented below share a single source sample, sequenced in a study of beta chain features in type 1 diabetes. Every isolated RNA sample was fully reverse transcribed, so sequencing captured expressed TCRB transcripts. The data were produced by immunoSEQ multiplex PCR, yet TCRdb's version contains in-frame clones alone and is incomplete. The repertoire holds hundreds of thousands of clones, with approximately 15% as singletons. The sequencing input was central memory CD4+ T cells from blood. All receptors derive from a man aged 25-40 years in good health.

As regards this clone: This sample also contains other DNA sequences that code for the same CDR3. V gene TRBV7-2 combines with J gene TRBJ1-2; D is uncertain. The V end lost 1 base, the J end lost 2 bases, and 8 bases lay between the germline ends. CDR3 length: 14 residues. Germline loops: CDR1 SGHTA, CDR2 FQGNSA. CDR3 loop: CASSLDRGNYGYTF. Written as DNA, the CDR3 is TGTGCCAGCAGCTTAGATCGGGGAAACTATGGCTACACCTTC.

The CDR3 nucleotides read TGTGCCAGCAGCCTTGAACCCCGTGTACATACGCAGTATTTT. It yields the protein CASSLEPRVHTQYF. The V and J genes are TRBV9 and TRBJ2-3; D ambiguous. Per the germline V gene, CDR1 is SGDLS and CDR2 is YYNGEE. This CDR3 has 14 residues. Trimming removed 4 bases at V and 7 bases at J, with 16 bases between.

CDR3 sequence reads: CASSGTQANTEAFF. The CDR3 bases are TGCGCCAGCAGCGGCACGCAGGCGAACACTGAAGCTTTCTTT. The chain uses TRBV5-1 and TRBJ1-1; D gene ambiguous. The length of the CDR3 is 14 residues. Germline values: CDR1 SGHRS, CDR2 YFSETQ. Trimming left V 4 bases short and J 1 base short, with 11 bases between.

The genes are TRBV5-1 and TRBJ2-5, with TRBD2 matching 9 bases. CDR3 size: 15 residues. V gave up 0 bases and J gave up 11 bases; unmatched junction bases: 11. CDR1 SGHRS and CDR2 YFSETQ come from the germline V gene. DNA of the CDR3: TGCGCCAGCAGCTTGGTTGCGGGGGGGCTGAGAGAGCAGTACTTC. It encodes CASSLVAGGLREQYF. The full variable domain, in which reference TRBV5-1 and TRBJ2-5 provide the parts outside the CDR3, is KAGVTQTPRYLIKTRGQQVTLSCSPISGHRSVSWYQQTPGQGLQFLFEYFSETQRNKGNFPGRFSGRQFSNSRSEMNVSTLELGDSALYLCASSLVAGGLREQYFGPGTRLLVL.

CDR3 protein: CASLNLVGDQPQHF. CDR3 coding DNA: TGTGCCAGCTTGAATTTGGTCGGTGATCAGCCCCAGCATTTT. The chain combines TRBV6-1 with TRBJ1-5; unclear D gene. Trimming removed 8 bases from V and 5 bases from J, with 16 bases in between. The germline CDR1 and CDR2 sequences are MNHNS and SASEGT. This CDR3 comprises 14 residues.

This clone has just a few counts. The chain has TRBV19 and TRBJ2-3; a weak D match, TRBD1 (6 bases). Deletions cut 11 bases from V and 2 bases from J, with 14 bases between. This CDR3 is 13 amino acids long. Germline assignment: CDR1 LNHDA and CDR2 SQIVND (reference sequence). CDR3: CASKVGATDTQYF. The CDR3 DNA follows: TGTGCCTCAAAGGTGGGGGCCACAGATACGCAGTATTTT.

This chain uses TRBV19 with TRBJ1-6; weak D call: TRBD1 (5 bases). V was pared by 4 bases and J by 14 bases, with 18 bases between. Germline V gives CDR1 LNHDA, CDR2 SQIVND (reference sequence). The CDR3 spans 14 residues. CDR3 residues: CASSNQGDRVALHF. The CDR3 DNA follows: TGTGCCAGTAGTAACCAGGGAGACCGGGTTGCCCTCCACTTT.

The V and J genes are TRBV6-5 and TRBJ2-7; no reliable D call. There are 11 residues in the CDR3. Per germline, CDR1 MNHEY and CDR2 SVGAGI. Deletions cut 6 bases from V and 5 bases from J, with 8 bases between. The CDR3 loop reads CASRGIHEQYV. The CDR3 DNA reads TGTGCCAGCAGGGGTATCCACGAGCAGTACGTC.

The CDR3 DNA reads TGTGCCAGCAGTGAGTCTGGACAGCACTATGGCTACACCTTC. Its protein is CASSESGQHYGYTF. The rearrangement joins TRBV2 to TRBJ1-2; maybe TRBD1 (6 bases). This CDR3 spans 14 amino acids. Germline V gene sequence: CDR1 SNHLY, CDR2 FYNNEI. V dropped 3 bases and J dropped 3 bases, with 11 bases sitting between them.

The V and J genes are TRBV11-2 and TRBJ2-2; 10 nucleotides align to TRBD1. The CDR3 has 15 residues. The ends lost 5 bases at V and 6 bases at J; junction bases unmatched: 6. Germline V lookup: CDR1 SGHAT, CDR2 FQNNGV. CDR3 residues: CASSLTGTGAGELFF. CDR3 DNA: TGTGCCAGCAGCCTCACCGGGACAGGGGCCGGGGAGCTGTTTTTT.

The sample holds a few counts of this clone. This rearrangement joins TRBV19 to TRBJ2-5, with D possibly matching TRBD2 (6 bases). The germline V gene has CDR1 LNHDA and CDR2 SQIVND (reference sequence). The CDR3 contains 15 residues. Trimming cost V 6 bases and J 2 bases, with 16 bases left between them. The CDR3 protein is CASSRSRGKQETQYF. Here the CDR3 DNA reads TGTGCCAGTAGCAGGTCGCGGGGAAAGCAAGAGACCCAGTACTTC.

The chain recombines TRBV4-1 with TRBJ1-2; D unclear. Germline V gene lookup returns CDR1 MGHRA and CDR2 YSYEKL. V lost 1 base and J lost 1, with 10 bases in between. The CDR3 loop spans 15 amino acids. The CDR3 region is CASSQALGSNYGYTF. The CDR3 nucleotides read TGCGCCAGCAGCCAAGCGTTAGGGAGTAACTATGGCTACACCTTC.

This clone showed up just a few times. The chain employs TRBV19 and TRBJ2-1; 10 bases are shared with TRBD2. The ends lost 2 bases at V and 6 bases at J; junction bases unmatched: 7. CDR1 is LNHDA, CDR2 SQIVND, per germline (reference sequence). This CDR3 contains 16 residues. CDR3 region: CASSITQLAGSNEQFF. DNA of the CDR3: TGTGCCAGTAGTATAACCCAACTAGCGGGATCCAATGAGCAGTTCTTC.

For this clone: The DNA is omitted, as the CDR3 cannot be located on it reliably, and the CDR3 follows TCRdb's listing. The chain has TRBV21-1 and TRBJ1-5; TRBD1, the D gene given by the table, was not confirmed from the DNA. TRBV21-1 is a listed pseudogene. The CDR3 has 19 amino acids, counting both end residues. The CDR3 spells CASSKLVGTGIIRDQPQHF.

This chain links TRBV5-5 with TRBJ1-1; D gene uncertain. The germline gives CDR1 SGHKS, CDR2 YYEKEE (reference sequence). Trimming stripped 4 bases from V and 2 bases from J, with 3 bases between. This CDR3 contains 11 residues. This CDR3 is CASSHNTEAFF. In nucleotides, the CDR3 is TGTGCCAGCAGCCACAACACTGAAGCTTTCTTT.

This clone has a count of ten or more. The J gene is TRBJ2-2, the V gene TRBV29-1; D remains unclear. Trimming left V 8 bases short and J 6 bases short, with 10 bases between. Germline V lookup: CDR1 SQVTM, CDR2 ANQGSEA. The CDR3 loop spans 11 amino acids. Written as DNA, the CDR3 is TGCAGCACGGGCAGCCCCGGGGAGCTGTTTTTT. It yields the protein CSTGSPGELFF.

This clone was observed a handful of times. The chain is built from TRBV25-1 and TRBJ2-2; D possibly uses TRBD1 or TRBD2 (5 bases each). CDR1 and CDR2 from the germline V gene are MGHDK and SYGVNS. This CDR3 is 18 amino acids long. The ends were cut back, 2 bases at V and 5 bases at J, with 21 bases in the middle. The CDR3 DNA reads as TGTGCCAGCAGTGAAGCCCTCCTGGGACGCTGGGAAACCGGGGAGCTGTTTTTT. Translation: CASSEALLGRWETGELFF.

This clone was seen a few times. Here the CDR3 DNA reads TGTGCCAGCAGTGAAGAGGGTGCTGGGGCCAACGTCCTGACTTTC. It translates to CASSEEGAGANVLTF. The chain has TRBV2 and TRBJ2-6; D remains unclear. Germline CDR1 reads SNHLY; CDR2 reads FYNNEI. The CDR3 is 15 residues long. Trimming removed 1 base at V and 2 bases at J, with 6 bases between.

This clone showed up just a few times. The chain links TRBV5-4 to TRBJ1-1; D is uncertain. This CDR3 is built from 16 residues. Looked up from germline, CDR1 is SGHNT and CDR2 is YYREEE (reference sequence). Trimming pared 0 bases from V and 0 bases from J, leaving 12 bases between. The CDR3 nucleotides read TGTGCCAGCAGCTTGGATAGGAATGTCTTGAACACTGAAGCTTTCTTT. Encoded protein: CASSLDRNVLNTEAFF. The full variable domain, with the rest looked up from reference TRBV5-4 and TRBJ1-1, is ETGVTQSPTHLIKTRGQQVTLRCSSQSGHNTVSWYQQALGQGPQFIFQYYREEENGRGNFPPRFSGLQFPNYSSELNVNALELDDSALYLCASSLDRNVLNTEAFFGQGTRLTVV.

The rearrangement joins TRBV18 to TRBJ2-5; TRBD2 matches 8 bases. With V trimmed by 6 bases and J by 4 bases, 13 bases remained unmatched. There are 16 residues in the CDR3. In germline, CDR1 is KGHSH, CDR2 LQKENI. The CDR3 DNA reads as TGTGCCAGCTCGGGGTTAGCGGGAAGCTTTGGAGAGACCCAGTACTTC. It translates to CASSGLAGSFGETQYF. Combining the CDR3 with reference TRBV18 and TRBJ2-5 gives the whole variable domain NAGVMQNPRHLVRRRGQEARLRCSPMKGHSHVYWYRQLPEEGLKFMVYLQKENIIDESGMPKERFSAEFPKEGPSILRIQQVVRGDSAAYFCASSGLAGSFGETQYFGPGTRLLVL.

In this sample, this clone turned up a few times. The rearrangement links TRBV2 to TRBJ2-1; D gene unclear. Germline V gene sequence: CDR1 SNHLY, CDR2 FYNNEI. Deletions cut 1 base from V and 6 bases from J, with 10 bases between. The CDR3 length is 14 residues. This chain's CDR3 is CASSEGGALNEQFF. CDR3 DNA: TGTGCCAGCAGTGAAGGAGGCGCGCTCAATGAGCAGTTCTTC.

In its sample, this clone was seen a few times. CDR3 nucleotide sequence: TGTGCCAGCAGCTTAGATGAGGCTAGCCAGTACTTC. Protein sequence: CASSLDEASQYF. The genes are TRBV11-2 and TRBJ2-5; D is undetermined. V shed 0 bases and J shed 10 bases, with 9 bases lying between them. Germline V gives CDR1 SGHAT, CDR2 FQNNGV. The CDR3 runs 12 residues.

Only a few counts were recorded for this clone. The chain has TRBV7-9 and TRBJ2-5, with D tentatively TRBD1 (6 bases). Between the trimmed V and J ends, which lost 4 bases and 4 bases, there was a span of 13 bases. The CDR3 is 14 residues long. Germline V gene sequence: CDR1 SEHNR, CDR2 FQNEAQ (reference sequence). The CDR3 is CASSSDRDTETQYF. The CDR3 coding sequence is TGTGCCAGCAGCTCAGACCGGGACACAGAGACCCAGTACTTC.

The chain combines TRBV6-6 with TRBJ1-3, with no clear D. Trimming cost V 6 bases and J 1 base, with 10 bases left between them. Germline V lookup: CDR1 MNHNY, CDR2 SVGAGI (reference sequence). This CDR3 contains 14 residues. CDR3 nucleotide sequence: TGTGCCAGCAGCTTCGGTGGGTCTGGAAACACCATATATTTT. This sequence encodes CASSFGGSGNTIYF.

The CDR3 loop reads CASSLVRPGIDEQYF. CDR3 sequence (DNA): TGTGCCAGCAGCTTAGTCCGTCCGGGTATAGACGAGCAGTACTTC. This chain connects TRBV7-2 to TRBJ2-7; D call uncertain. V was trimmed by 1 base and J by 5 bases, leaving 15 bases between them. Germline values: CDR1 SGHTA, CDR2 FQGNSA. The CDR3 contains 15 residues.

A few counts support this clone. V is TRBV14 and J is TRBJ2-3; TRBD2 matches 7 bases. Trimming took 4 bases from V and 11 from J; bases not matched to a gene: 12. Germline-derived CDR1 and CDR2 are SGHDN and FVKESK. This CDR3 is built from 14 residues. The CDR3 DNA sequence: TGTGCCAGCAGCCTAATCGGGACTACCCATGAGCAGTATTTT. It encodes CASSLIGTTHEQYF.